The entry below describes one TCR beta chain. Its antigen remains unidentified. The data are from a study of blood T cells in healthy people across ages. Study findings and constraints: Estimated diversity, derived from one million T cells, was regarded as an underestimate.

The germline V gene encodes CDR1 MNHEY and CDR2 SVGEGT. This CDR3 has 17 residues. Trimming took 5 bases from V and 5 from J, leaving 23 bases between them. Using a J-beta primer mix together with a sample-barcoded 5' primer, a second PCR was run for roughly 6 to 12 cycles. TCRdb reanalysed the 5' RACE reads using MiXCR and keeps one entry per CDR3 protein. The data hold 650,000 to 800,000 distinct CDR3 sequences, with under 45% observed a single time. Sequencing used blood. The chain joins TRBV6-2 or TRBV6-3 to TRBJ2-3, with D maybe TRBD2 (6 bases). The source of this sequence is a man aged 55-75 years in good health. CDR3 amino acids: CASSKVPSTRHRDTQYF. CDR3 nucleotide sequence: TGTGCCAGCAGTAAAGTACCTTCGACTAGACACAGAGATACGCAGTATTTT.